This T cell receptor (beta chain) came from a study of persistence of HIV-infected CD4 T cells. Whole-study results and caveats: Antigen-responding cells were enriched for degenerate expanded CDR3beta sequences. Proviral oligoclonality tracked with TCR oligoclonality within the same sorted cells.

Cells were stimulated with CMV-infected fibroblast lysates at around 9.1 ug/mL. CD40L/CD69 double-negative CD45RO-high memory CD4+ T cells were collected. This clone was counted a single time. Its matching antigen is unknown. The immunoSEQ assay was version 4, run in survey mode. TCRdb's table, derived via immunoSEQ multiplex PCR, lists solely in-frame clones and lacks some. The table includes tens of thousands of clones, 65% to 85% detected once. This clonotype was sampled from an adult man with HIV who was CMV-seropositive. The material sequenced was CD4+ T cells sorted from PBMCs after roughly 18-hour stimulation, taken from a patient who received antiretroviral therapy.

The CDR3 is CASSQTRDPTHTDTQYF. DNA of the CDR3: TGTGCCAGCAGCCAAACAAGGGACCCCACCCACACAGATACGCAGTATTTT. V is TRBV14 and J is TRBJ2-3; the D gene could be TRBD1 or TRBD2 (5 bases each). Germline-derived CDR1 and CDR2 are SGHDN and FVKESK. The length of the CDR3 is 17 residues. Trimming left V 2 bases short and J 2 bases short, with 17 bases between. Supplemented by reference TRBV14 and TRBJ2-3, the full variable domain reads EAGVTQFPSHSVIEKGQTVTLRCDPISGHDNLYWYRRVMGKEIKFLLHFVKESKQDESGMPNNRFLAERTGGTYSTLKVQPAELEDSGVYFCASSQTRDPTHTDTQYFGPGTRLTVL.